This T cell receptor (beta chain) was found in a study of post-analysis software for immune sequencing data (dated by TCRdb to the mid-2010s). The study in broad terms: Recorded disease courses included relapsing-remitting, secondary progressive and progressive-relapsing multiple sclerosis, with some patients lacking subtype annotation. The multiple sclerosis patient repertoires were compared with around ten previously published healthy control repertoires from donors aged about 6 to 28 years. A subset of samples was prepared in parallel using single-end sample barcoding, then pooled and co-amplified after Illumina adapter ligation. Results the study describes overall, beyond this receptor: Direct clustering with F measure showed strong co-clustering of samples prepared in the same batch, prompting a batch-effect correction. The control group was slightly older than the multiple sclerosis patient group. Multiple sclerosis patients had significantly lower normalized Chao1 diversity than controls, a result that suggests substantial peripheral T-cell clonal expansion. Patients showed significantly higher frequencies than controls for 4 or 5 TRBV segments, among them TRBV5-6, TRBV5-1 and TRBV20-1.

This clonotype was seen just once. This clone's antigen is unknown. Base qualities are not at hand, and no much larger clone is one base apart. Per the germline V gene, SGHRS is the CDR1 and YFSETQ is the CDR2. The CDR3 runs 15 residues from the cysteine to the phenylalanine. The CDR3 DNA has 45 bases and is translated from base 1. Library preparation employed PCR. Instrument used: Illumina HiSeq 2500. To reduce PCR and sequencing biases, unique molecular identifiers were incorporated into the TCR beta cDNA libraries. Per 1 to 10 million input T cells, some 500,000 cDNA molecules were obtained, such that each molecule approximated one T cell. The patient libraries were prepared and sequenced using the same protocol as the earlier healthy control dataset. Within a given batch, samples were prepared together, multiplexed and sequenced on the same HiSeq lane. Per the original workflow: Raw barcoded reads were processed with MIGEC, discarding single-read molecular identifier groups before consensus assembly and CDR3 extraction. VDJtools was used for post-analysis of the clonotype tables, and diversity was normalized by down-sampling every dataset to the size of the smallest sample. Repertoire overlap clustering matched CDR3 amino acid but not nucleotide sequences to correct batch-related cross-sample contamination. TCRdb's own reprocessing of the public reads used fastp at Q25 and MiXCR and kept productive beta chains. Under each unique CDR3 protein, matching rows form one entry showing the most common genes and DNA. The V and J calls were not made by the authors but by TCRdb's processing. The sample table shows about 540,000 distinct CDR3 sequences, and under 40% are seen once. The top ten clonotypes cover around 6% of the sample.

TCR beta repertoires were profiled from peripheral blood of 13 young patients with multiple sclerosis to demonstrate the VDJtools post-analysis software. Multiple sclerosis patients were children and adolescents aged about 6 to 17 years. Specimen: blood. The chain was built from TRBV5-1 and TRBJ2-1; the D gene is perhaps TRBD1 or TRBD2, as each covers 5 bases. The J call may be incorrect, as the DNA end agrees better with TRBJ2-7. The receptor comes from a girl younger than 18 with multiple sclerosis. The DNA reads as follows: TGCGCCAGCAGCCCCGGGACCGCCGGAACCAATGAGCAGTACTTC. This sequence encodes CASSPGTAGTNEQYF.